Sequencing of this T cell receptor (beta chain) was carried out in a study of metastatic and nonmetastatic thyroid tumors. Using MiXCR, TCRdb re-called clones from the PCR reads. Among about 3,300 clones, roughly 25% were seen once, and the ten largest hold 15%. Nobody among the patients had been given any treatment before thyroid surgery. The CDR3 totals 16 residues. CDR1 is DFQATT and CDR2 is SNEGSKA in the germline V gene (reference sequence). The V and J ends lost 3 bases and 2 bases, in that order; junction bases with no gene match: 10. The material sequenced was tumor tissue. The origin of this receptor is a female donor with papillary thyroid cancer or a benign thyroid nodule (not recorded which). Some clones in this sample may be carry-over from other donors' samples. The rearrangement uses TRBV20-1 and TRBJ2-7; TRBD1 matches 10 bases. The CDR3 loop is CSASVDPGQGTYEQYF. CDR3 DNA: TGCAGTGCTAGCGTGGACCCGGGACAGGGGACCTACGAGCAGTACTTC.